Reported below is one T cell receptor beta chain. Some clones are missing from TCRdb's copy, which holds only in-frame ones; the method was immunoSEQ multiplex PCR. Among about 88,000 clones listed, approximately 90% were seen once. The sample is drawn from a study of technical replicates of blood from several donors. Germline V gene data show CDR1 as MNHNS and CDR2 as SASEGT. CDR3 size: 12 residues. Trimming took 4 bases from V and 7 from J; bases not matched to a gene: 3. This chain uses TRBV6-1 with TRBJ1-1, with 7 positions matching TRBD1. The sequence was obtained from a human donor in good health. The sequenced material came from T cells isolated from PBMCs. This chain's CDR3 is CASSVGQFEAFF. The CDR3 DNA is TGTGCCAGCAGTGTGGGACAGTTTGAAGCTTTCTTT.